These T cell receptor beta chains were read from a single sample in a study of T-cell reconstitution after alpha-beta-depleted transplantation in children. TCRdb re-derived calls from the PCR reads in MiXCR, one entry per CDR3 protein. The sample contains 84,000 or so distinct CDR3 sequences, roughly 15% of which appear only once. Sequences were derived from PBMCs, mostly from graft donor cells, sampled 180 days after TCRalphabeta/CD19-depleted stem cell transplant. Every receptor here comes from a male patient between 2 and 10 years old who had a stem cell transplant for acute lymphoblastic leukemia, so the T cells may come from the graft donor. Each CDR3 is given with its conserved first and last residue. Each record gives: V gene, clone size, J gene, D gene, CDR3 DNA, CDR3 protein. A D gene is named only where the DNA matches it firmly. Clone size is stated in some rows and not others, as once, few, many or a class when expanded.

v_call: TRBV5-1
clone_size: .
j_call: TRBJ2-7
d_call: .
cdr3_nt: TGCGCCAGCAGCCGGGAAGGGGCCCCGTCTTGGGAGCAGTACTTC
cdr3_aa: CASSREGAPSWEQYF

v_call: TRBV13
clone_size: .
j_call: TRBJ2-3
d_call: .
cdr3_nt: TGTGCCAGCAGCCCGGACGGAGGAACGTCCACAGATACGCAGTATTTT
cdr3_aa: CASSPDGGTSTDTQYF

v_call: TRBV3-1
clone_size: .
j_call: TRBJ2-7
d_call: TRBD1
cdr3_nt: TGTGCCAGCAGCCAAGGGGACAGGGGGTGGAACGAGCAGTACTTC
cdr3_aa: CASSQGDRGWNEQYF

v_call: TRBV7-6
clone_size: .
j_call: TRBJ2-2
d_call: TRBD1
cdr3_nt: TGTGCCAGCAGCCTAAAAGGGACAGCAACCGGGGAGCTGTTTTTT
cdr3_aa: CASSLKGTATGELFF

v_call: TRBV12-3/TRBV12-4
clone_size: many
j_call: TRBJ2-7
d_call: .
cdr3_nt: TGTGCCAGCAGTTTGGGCCTGGGGGAGCAGTACTTC
cdr3_aa: CASSLGLGEQYF

v_call: TRBV11-2
clone_size: .
j_call: TRBJ1-1
d_call: .
cdr3_nt: TGTGCCAGCAGCTTAGTTCGGGGGACTGAAGCTTTCTTT
cdr3_aa: CASSLVRGTEAFF

v_call: TRBV20-1
clone_size: many
j_call: TRBJ2-2
d_call: .
cdr3_nt: TGCAGTGCTAGAGGCAGCGTCGCCGGGGAGCTGTTTTTT
cdr3_aa: CSARGSVAGELFF

v_call: TRBV5-1
clone_size: .
j_call: TRBJ2-1
d_call: TRBD2
cdr3_nt: TGCGCCAGCAGCTTGGCCGGTACTAGCGGTTATGTGCAGTTCTTC
cdr3_aa: CASSLAGTSGYVQFF

v_call: TRBV7-8
clone_size: .
j_call: TRBJ2-3
d_call: TRBD2
cdr3_nt: TGTGCCAGCAGCCAAGAGGCTAGCGGGAACACAGATACGCAGTATTTT
cdr3_aa: CASSQEASGNTDTQYF

v_call: TRBV20-1
clone_size: many
j_call: TRBJ2-1
d_call: .
cdr3_nt: TGCAGTGCTAGAGCCGGGTCAAGCTCCTACAATGAGCAGTTCTTC
cdr3_aa: CSARAGSSSYNEQFF

v_call: TRBV6-1
clone_size: .
j_call: TRBJ2-1
d_call: .
cdr3_nt: TGTGCCAGCAGTCAATCAGGACCCGGTGAGCAGTTCTTC
cdr3_aa: CASSQSGPGEQFF

v_call: TRBV29-1
clone_size: few
j_call: TRBJ1-2
d_call: TRBD1
cdr3_nt: TGCAGCGTTCGGGACAGGCAGATGTATGGCTACACCTTC
cdr3_aa: CSVRDRQMYGYTF

v_call: TRBV27
clone_size: .
j_call: TRBJ1-3
d_call: .
cdr3_nt: TGTGCCAGCAGTAGCCGGGCCGGGGTGGGAAACACCATATATTTT
cdr3_aa: CASSSRAGVGNTIYF

v_call: TRBV2
clone_size: .
j_call: TRBJ1-1
d_call: .
cdr3_nt: TGTGCCAGCAGTGAAACTCCGACAGTGAACACTGAAGCTTTCTTT
cdr3_aa: CASSETPTVNTEAFF

v_call: TRBV5-1
clone_size: once
j_call: TRBJ2-6
d_call: .
cdr3_nt: TGCGCCAGCAGCCTAGGCGTTTTCAGCCTCGGTTTAGGGGCCAACGTCCTGACTTTC
cdr3_aa: CASSLGVFSLGLGANVLTF

v_call: TRBV7-8
clone_size: few
j_call: TRBJ2-1
d_call: TRBD2
cdr3_nt: TGTGCCAGCAGCTCTTACCGTCTTCGGGGGGGGGCAATCGTCGAGCAGTTCTTC
cdr3_aa: CASSSYRLRGGAIVEQFF

v_call: TRBV7-9
clone_size: few
j_call: TRBJ2-7
d_call: .
cdr3_nt: TGTGCCAGCAGCTGGGAGAGACTAACCTACGAGCAGTACTTC
cdr3_aa: CASSWERLTYEQYF

v_call: TRBV2
clone_size: .
j_call: TRBJ2-1
d_call: .
cdr3_nt: TGTGCCAGCAACCCCCCTACGGATGAGCAGTTCTTC
cdr3_aa: CASNPPTDEQFF

v_call: TRBV9
clone_size: few
j_call: TRBJ2-5
d_call: TRBD2
cdr3_nt: TGTGCCAGCAGCGCCGGAGCCGCCCCGGGGGGAAAAGAGACCCAGTACTTC
cdr3_aa: CASSAGAAPGGKETQYF

v_call: TRBV24-1
clone_size: many
j_call: TRBJ2-3
d_call: .
cdr3_nt: TGTGCCACCAGTGACCCTCAGTCATTTGGTGCAGATACGCAGTATTTT
cdr3_aa: CATSDPQSFGADTQYF

v_call: TRBV3-1
clone_size: .
j_call: TRBJ2-7
d_call: TRBD2
cdr3_nt: TGTGCCAGCAGCCCGTTCTTAAGGGGAGGGGACGAGCAGTACTTC
cdr3_aa: CASSPFLRGGDEQYF

v_call: TRBV7-7
clone_size: .
j_call: TRBJ2-5
d_call: TRBD2
cdr3_nt: TGTGCTAGCAGCTTAGGGCTAGCGGAGCAAGAGACCCAGTACTTC
cdr3_aa: CASSLGLAEQETQYF

v_call: TRBV29-1
clone_size: few
j_call: TRBJ1-3
d_call: .
cdr3_nt: TGCAGCGTTGAATCCAGGCTCCGCTCTGGAAACACCATATATTTT
cdr3_aa: CSVESRLRSGNTIYF

v_call: TRBV5-6
clone_size: many
j_call: TRBJ1-6
d_call: .
cdr3_nt: TGTGCCAGCAGCCCGAACAGGATCGGCAATTCACCCCTCCACTTT
cdr3_aa: CASSPNRIGNSPLHF

v_call: TRBV7-6
clone_size: .
j_call: TRBJ2-1
d_call: .
cdr3_nt: TGTGCCAGCAGCTTAGGGCGAGTACCATTCACAACAAATGAGCAGTTCTTC
cdr3_aa: CASSLGRVPFTTNEQFF

v_call: TRBV20-1
clone_size: .
j_call: TRBJ2-1
d_call: TRBD2
cdr3_nt: TGCAGTGCTAGAGCCGCTAGCGGGGGAGTGGGTGAGCAGTTCTTC
cdr3_aa: CSARAASGGVGEQFF

v_call: TRBV7-9
clone_size: .
j_call: TRBJ2-2
d_call: .
cdr3_nt: TGTGCCAGCAGCCCCTCGACACCGACCGGGGAGCTGTTTTTT
cdr3_aa: CASSPSTPTGELFF

v_call: TRBV19
clone_size: .
j_call: TRBJ2-7
d_call: TRBD2
cdr3_nt: TGTGCCAGTAGTCTATTAGCGGGGGGCGCGTACGAGCAGTACTTC
cdr3_aa: CASSLLAGGAYEQYF

v_call: TRBV29-1
clone_size: .
j_call: TRBJ1-5
d_call: .
cdr3_nt: TGCAGCGTTGAAGATCGGCCAGGGAGCAATCAGCCCCAGCATTTT
cdr3_aa: CSVEDRPGSNQPQHF